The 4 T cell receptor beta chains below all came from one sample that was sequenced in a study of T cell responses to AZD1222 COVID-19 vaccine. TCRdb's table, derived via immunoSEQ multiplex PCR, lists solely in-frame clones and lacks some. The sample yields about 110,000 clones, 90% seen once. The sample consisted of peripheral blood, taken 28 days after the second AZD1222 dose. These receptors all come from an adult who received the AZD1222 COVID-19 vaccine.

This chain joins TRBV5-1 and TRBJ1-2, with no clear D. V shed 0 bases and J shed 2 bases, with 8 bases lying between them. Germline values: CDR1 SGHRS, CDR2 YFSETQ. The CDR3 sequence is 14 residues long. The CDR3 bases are TGCGCCAGCAGCTTGGAACTAAGGAACTATGGCTACACCTTC. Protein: CASSLELRNYGYTF.

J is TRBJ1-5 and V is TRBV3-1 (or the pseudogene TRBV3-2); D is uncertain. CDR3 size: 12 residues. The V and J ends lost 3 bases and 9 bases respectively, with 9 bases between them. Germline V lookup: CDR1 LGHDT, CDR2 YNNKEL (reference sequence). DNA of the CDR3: TGTGCCAGCAGCCACGGGCGGGGGCCCCAGCATTTT. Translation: CASSHGRGPQHF.

The CDR3 region has the DNA TGTGCCAGCAGTGAGAGGACAGGGCCGTACGAGCAGTACTTC. As protein: CASSERTGPYEQYF. The V gene is TRBV2, the J gene TRBJ2-7; 8 nucleotides match TRBD1. The CDR3 length is 14 residues. Germline lookup yields CDR1 SNHLY and CDR2 FYNNEI. With 3 bases clipped from V and 4 bases from J, the junction kept 5 bases outside the gene matches.

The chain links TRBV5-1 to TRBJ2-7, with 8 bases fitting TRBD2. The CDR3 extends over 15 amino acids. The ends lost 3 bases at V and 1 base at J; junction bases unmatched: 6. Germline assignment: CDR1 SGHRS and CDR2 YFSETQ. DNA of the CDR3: TGCGCCAGCAGCTACGGGGGGGGCCAGTCCTACGAGCAGTACTTC. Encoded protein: CASSYGGGQSYEQYF.